The next 19 T cell receptor beta chains were all read from a single sample in a study of regulatory T cells in long-lasting Graves disease. Construction of TCR beta libraries relied on iRepertoire HTBI primers and on Arm-PCR targeting CDR3 regions. MiXCR was run by TCRdb on the multiplex PCR reads, yielding one entry per CDR3 protein. The table records 360,000 or so distinct CDR3 sequences, over 9.5% of them present only once. Specified time point: newly diagnosed GD, antithyroid drugs for less than 3 months. RNA isolated from PBMCs was used to make the TCR library. These data were also reused for a study on T cells in Graves' hyperthyroidism and ophthalmopathy.

Sequences were derived from peripheral blood mononuclear cells (PBMCs), sampled at new diagnosis, from a patient treated with antithyroid drugs. The source is a woman under 30 with Graves disease.

This clonotype was seen many times. The gene calls are TRBV7-9 and TRBJ2-1, with 8 bases identical to TRBD1. Unmatched junction bases numbered 18, after V lost 7 bases and J lost 10 bases. The CDR3 is made up of 16 amino acids. The germline V gene encodes CDR1 SEHNR and CDR2 FQNEAQ (reference sequence). CDR3 protein: CASIPSWRDRSGEQFF. The CDR3 DNA reads TGTGCCAGCATCCCGAGTTGGAGGGACAGGAGTGGGGAGCAGTTCTTC.

Concerning this clonotype: This may stem from a read error, because a much larger clone lies one nucleotide away. This chain uses TRBV28 with TRBJ2-2; D unclear. V was cut by 4 bases and J by 1 base, with 4 bases left in between. The CDR3 is 13 residues long. Germline-derived CDR1 and CDR2 are MDHEN and SYDVKM. CDR3 DNA sequence: TGTGCCAGCAGTTACTGGAACACCGGGGAGCTGTTTTTT. Its protein is CASSYWNTGELFF.

DNA of the CDR3: TGCAGTGCTAAGCGGGAGGGTCCAAAGTTCTACAATGAGCAGTTCTTC. Residues: CSAKREGPKFYNEQFF. This chain links TRBV20-1 with TRBJ2-1; 10 bases line up with TRBD2. Germline V gene sequence: CDR1 DFQATT, CDR2 SNEGSKA (reference sequence). V shed 4 bases, J shed 3 bases, and the junction held 9 bases outside the gene matches. The CDR3 loop spans 16 amino acids.

This clonotype has a handful of counts. The rearrangement links TRBV7-2 to TRBJ1-4, with D possibly being TRBD1 (6 bases). Germline CDR1 SGHTA, CDR2 FQGNSA. The CDR3 totals 14 residues. Trimming stripped 1 base from V and 6 bases from J, with 9 bases between. CDR3 nucleotides: TGTGCCAGCAGCTTAGAGGGGGGTTATGAAAAACTGTTTTTT. Its translation: CASSLEGGYEKLFF.

In its sample, this clonotype was seen a few times. This sequence joins TRBV27 and TRBJ2-1, with D perhaps matching TRBD2 (5 bases). V was clipped by 2 bases and J by 7 bases, with 12 bases between them. Germline CDR1 and CDR2: MNHEY and SMNVEV (reference sequence). The CDR3 contains 14 residues. Written as DNA, the CDR3 is TGTGCCAGCAGTTTAAGTGCGTCGGGGAATGAGCAGTTCTTC. This gives the protein CASSLSASGNEQFF.

Here the CDR3 DNA reads TGTGCCAGCAGAGCTGGACAGGGGCGAAGTGAAGCTTTCTTT. The encoded protein is CASRAGQGRSEAFF. The chain recombines TRBV2 with TRBJ1-1, with 9 nucleotides matching TRBD1. The ends lost 6 bases at V and 7 bases at J; junction bases unmatched: 9. Germline CDR1 is SNHLY and CDR2 is FYNNEI. The CDR3 sequence is 14 residues long.

The chain carries TRBV6-1 and TRBJ1-2, with a possible D match to TRBD1 (5 bases). The CDR3 consists of 14 residues. Trimming took off 6 bases at V and 4 bases at J, with 15 bases between the two ends. CDR1 and CDR2 (germline): MNHNS, SASEGT. The CDR3 is CASSPDGTLYGYTF. The CDR3, as DNA: TGTGCCAGCAGCCCCGACGGGACCCTCTATGGCTACACCTTC.

This clonotype was counted between two and nine times. CDR3 sequence: CASSEGRRGNTGELFF. DNA for the CDR3: TGCGCCAGCAGTGAAGGAAGGCGGGGTAACACCGGGGAGCTGTTTTTT. The genes are TRBV10-2 and TRBJ2-2; weak D call: TRBD2 (6 bases). V lost 3 bases, J lost 2 bases, and 13 bases lay in between. The CDR3 has 16 amino acids. The V gene's germline CDR1 is WSHSY and CDR2 SAAADI.

This chain uses TRBV11-2 with TRBJ2-2, with 9 nucleotides matching TRBD1. The CDR3 consists of 15 residues. Germline CDR1 is SGHAT and CDR2 is FQNNGV. With 5 bases clipped from V and 3 bases from J, the junction kept 4 bases outside the gene matches. The CDR3 loop reads CASSDRDRDTGELFF. The CDR3, as DNA: TGTGCCAGCAGCGACCGGGACAGGGACACCGGGGAGCTGTTTTTT.

V usage is TRBV28 and J usage is TRBJ2-1, with TRBD2 identical over 13 bases. CDR3 length equals 16 residues. Trimming cost V 4 bases and J 7 bases; bases outside gene matches: 7. CDR1 is MDHEN, CDR2 SYDVKM, per germline. Here the CDR3 reads CASSSGGLAGRNEQFF. The DNA for the CDR3 is TGTGCCAGCAGTTCCGGGGGACTAGCGGGAAGGAATGAGCAGTTCTTC. The whole variable domain, remainder taken from reference TRBV28 and TRBJ2-1, is DVKVTQSSRYLVKRTGEKVFLECVQDMDHENMFWYRQDPGLGLRLIYFSYDVKMKEKGDIPEGYSVSREKKERFSLILESASTNQTSMYLCASSSGGLAGRNEQFFGPGTRLTVL.

A few counts support this clonotype. J is TRBJ1-3 and V is TRBV19, with D uncertain. Trimming shortened V by 2 bases and J by 0 bases, and 8 bases separated the two germline ends. Per germline, CDR1 LNHDA and CDR2 SQIVND (reference sequence). This CDR3 has 15 amino acids. The CDR3 DNA follows: TGTGCCAGTAGTATAAACGGAGCCTCTGGAAACACCATATATTTT. Protein: CASSINGASGNTIYF.

This clonotype was observed at least ten times. The rearrangement uses TRBV6-1 and TRBJ1-5; 7 bases are a match to TRBD1. This CDR3 comprises 14 residues. CDR1 is MNHNS, CDR2 SASEGT, per germline. With 5 bases clipped from V and 6 bases from J, the junction kept 7 bases outside the gene matches. In nucleotides, the CDR3 is TGTGCCAGCAGTACACGGACAGGACCTCAGCCCCAGCATTTT. The encoded protein is CASSTRTGPQPQHF.

This clonotype was counted between two and nine times. This sequence joins TRBV6-4 and TRBJ1-5; no reliable D call. This CDR3 contains 13 residues. The germline V gene has CDR1 MRHNA and CDR2 SNTAGT. The ends were cut back, 0 bases at V and 8 bases at J, with 8 bases in the middle. DNA for the CDR3: TGTGCCAGCAGTGACTCCCCCACAAAGCCCCAGCATTTT. Its protein product is CASSDSPTKPQHF.

The sample holds many counts of this clonotype. The J gene is TRBJ1-4, the V gene TRBV18; unclear D gene. Trimming removed 3 bases at V and 7 bases at J, with 6 bases between. Looked up from germline, CDR1 is KGHSH and CDR2 is LQKENI. The CDR3 loop spans 12 amino acids. The DNA of the CDR3 is TGTGCCAGCTCACCTAATGGTGAAAAACTGTTTTTT. Amino acids: CASSPNGEKLFF.

This clonotype showed up just a few times. The rearrangement joins TRBV4-3 to TRBJ1-1; D uncertain. The germline V gene encodes CDR1 LGHNA and CDR2 YSLEER. This CDR3 comprises 17 residues. Trimming shortened V by 0 bases and J by 0 bases, and 14 bases separated the two germline ends. CDR3 DNA sequence: TGCGCCAGCAGCCAAGATTCTCGCGGCACCATGAACACTGAAGCTTTCTTT. It translates to CASSQDSRGTMNTEAFF.

This clonotype has at least ten counts. The genes are TRBV29-1 and TRBJ2-3; D not resolved. CDR1 is SQVTM, CDR2 ANQGSEA, per germline. The ends were cut back, 7 bases at V and 6 bases at J, with 17 bases in the middle. This CDR3 contains 13 residues. The chain's CDR3 is CSGTASIADTQYF. The DNA for the CDR3 is TGCAGCGGGACGGCCTCGATCGCCGATACGCAGTATTTT.

The chain is built from TRBV20-1 and TRBJ2-1; 12 bases align to TRBD2. The ends lost 7 bases at V and 6 bases at J; junction bases unmatched: 7. The CDR3 extends over 14 amino acids. Germline V lookup: CDR1 DFQATT, CDR2 SNEGSKA (reference sequence). Written as DNA, the CDR3 is TGCAGTGGGCTAGCGGGGGGGCCGATCAATGAGCAGTTCTTC. Translated, it gives CSGLAGGPINEQFF.

The chain carries TRBV20-1 and TRBJ2-4; D uncertain. The CDR3 loop spans 13 amino acids. The germline V gene has CDR1 DFQATT and CDR2 SNEGSKA (reference sequence). The V gene lost 3 bases and the J gene lost 3 bases, with 9 bases spanning the gap. CDR3 nucleotide sequence: TGCAGTGCTAGCGTTTTAGTCAAAAACATTCAGTACTTC. Protein: CSASVLVKNIQYF.

There are many counts of this clonotype. V is TRBV30 and J is TRBJ1-1; D remains unclear. Germline-derived CDR1 and CDR2 are GTSNPN and SVGIG (reference sequence). V lost 7 bases, J lost 8 bases, and 11 bases lay in between. CDR3 length equals 10 residues. The CDR3 region is CASKWHEAFF. CDR3 in DNA: TGTGCCTCAAAGTGGCACGAAGCTTTCTTT. The whole variable domain, remainder taken from reference TRBV30 and TRBJ1-1, is SQTIHQWPATLVQPVGSPLSLECTVEGTSNPNLYWYRQAAGRGLQLLFYSVGIGQISSEVPQNLSASRPQDRQFILSSKKLLLSDSGFYLCASKWHEAFFGQGTRLTVV.